These 11 T cell receptor beta chains originate from one sample sequenced in a study of cytomegalovirus exposure and HLA in healthy donors. It was with 60 Vbeta and 13 Jbeta primers that the PCR ran. Assay used: immunoSEQ multiplex PCR; TCRdb lists only in-frame clones, some missing. The data hold around 71,000 clones, with under 70% observed a single time. Sequenced: PBMCs. All receptors derive from a young man in good health and CMV-seropositive.

This rearrangement joins TRBV5-1 to TRBJ1-5; D remains unclear. The CDR3 is 14 residues long. The germline gives CDR1 SGHRS, CDR2 YFSETQ. V was trimmed by 4 bases and J by 4 bases, leaving 12 bases between them. This CDR3 reads CASSISGPNQPQHF. CDR3 DNA sequence: TGCGCCAGCAGCATCAGCGGGCCTAATCAGCCCCAGCATTTT.

The V and J genes are TRBV2 and TRBJ2-2; TRBD1 aligns across 9 bases. Germline assignment: CDR1 SNHLY and CDR2 FYNNEI. This CDR3 spans 14 amino acids. The ends lost 6 bases at V and 4 bases at J; junction bases unmatched: 3. The CDR3 here is CASRGDRVTGELFF. CDR3 coding DNA: TGTGCCAGCAGAGGGGACAGGGTCACCGGGGAGCTGTTTTTT.

The chain uses TRBV7-9 and TRBJ2-1, with D unresolved. Germline loops: CDR1 SEHNR, CDR2 FQNEAQ (reference sequence). The CDR3 runs to 11 residues. V shed 1 base and J shed 7 bases, with 2 bases lying between them. CDR3 nucleotides: TGTGCCAGCAGCTTAGTAAATGAGCAGTTCTTC. Translating it yields CASSLVNEQFF.

This clone appeared a few times. The rearrangement joins TRBV5-1 to TRBJ2-1; 11 bases map to TRBD2. Germline values: CDR1 SGHRS, CDR2 YFSETQ. The CDR3 has 17 residues. The V segment lost 4 bases and the J segment 1 base; nucleotides outside the gene matches: 7. CDR3 loop: CASSLGSGRDSYNEQFF. CDR3 coding DNA: TGCGCCAGCAGCCTCGGTAGCGGGAGGGATTCCTACAATGAGCAGTTCTTC.

V gene TRBV10-3 combines with J gene TRBJ1-2, with 12 bases identical to TRBD1. Per the germline V gene, CDR1 is ENHRY and CDR2 is SYGVKD. V lost 3 bases to trimming and J lost 6 bases; unmatched junction nucleotides: 5. The CDR3 runs 15 residues. DNA of the CDR3: TGTGCCATCAGTGATGGGGACAGGGGGCTGGATGGCTACACCTTC. This sequence encodes CAISDGDRGLDGYTF.

The chain uses TRBV27 and TRBJ2-3; perhaps TRBD2 as D (5 bases). Germline V gives CDR1 MNHEY, CDR2 SMNVEV (reference sequence). V lost 3 bases and J lost 4, with 11 bases in between. This CDR3 is built from 14 residues. Here the CDR3 DNA reads TGTGCCAGCAGTTTCGGTGGGAGCGCAGATACGCAGTATTTT. Protein: CASSFGGSADTQYF.

The chain joins TRBV11-2 to TRBJ2-2; 7 nucleotides align to TRBD2. This CDR3 is built from 16 residues. The germline V gene has CDR1 SGHAT and CDR2 FQNNGV. J lost 7 bases, V lost 5 bases, and 13 bases had no gene match. The CDR3: CASSLGGVQMGGELFF. CDR3 DNA sequence: TGTGCCAGCAGCCTTGGGGGGGTTCAAATGGGCGGGGAGCTGTTTTTT.

The rearrangement uses TRBV9 and TRBJ2-5; TRBD2 aligns across 8 bases. The CDR3 is 17 residues long. Germline V CDR1 and CDR2: SGDLS, YYNGEE. V gave up 0 bases and J gave up 3 bases; unmatched junction bases: 10. The chain's CDR3 is CASSVGVSGSGEETQYF. As DNA, the CDR3 is TGTGCCAGCAGCGTAGGGGTAAGCGGGAGTGGGGAAGAGACCCAGTACTTC. Supplemented by reference TRBV9 and TRBJ2-5, the full variable domain reads DSGVTQTPKHLITATGQRVTLRCSPRSGDLSVYWYQQSLDQGLQFLIQYYNGEERAKGNILERFSAQQFPDLHSELNLSSLELGDSALYFCASSVGVSGSGEETQYFGPGTRLLVL.

DNA for the CDR3: TGTGCCAGCAGCTTACTCTGGGGGGACAGTAATTCACCCCTCCACTTT. This translates into CASSLLWGDSNSPLHF. This chain joins TRBV11-2 and TRBJ1-6; TRBD1 aligns across 7 bases. V lost 2 bases and J lost 6; bases outside the gene matches: 7. Germline V gene sequence: CDR1 SGHAT, CDR2 FQNNGV. The CDR3 has 16 residues.

The rearrangement joins TRBV6-4 to TRBJ1-5; 10 bases map to TRBD1. Germline lookup yields CDR1 MRHNA and CDR2 SNTAGT. The V segment lost 3 bases and the J segment 3 bases; nucleotides outside the gene matches: 14. The length of the CDR3 is 19 residues. As DNA, the CDR3 is TGTGCCAGCAGTGAGGGACAGGGGTTGGGTAGGATTTTCAATCAGCCCCAGCATTTT. The encoded protein is CASSEGQGLGRIFNQPQHF.

This clone was found once. V gene TRBV27 combines with J gene TRBJ2-2, with D tentatively TRBD1 (6 bases). V lost 2 bases to trimming and J lost 7 bases, with 14 bases between them. The CDR3 totals 15 residues. The germline V gene has CDR1 MNHEY and CDR2 SMNVEV (reference sequence). CDR3 amino acids: CASSLNSQGIGELFF. Here the CDR3 DNA reads TGTGCCAGCAGTTTAAACTCACAGGGTATCGGGGAGCTGTTTTTT.